These 22 T cell receptor beta chains were sequenced from one sample in a study of blood T cell repertoires in COVID-19. Some clones are missing from TCRdb's copy, which holds only in-frame ones; the method was immunoSEQ multiplex PCR. The sample lists some 200,000 clones, around 82% occurring once. Material for sequencing was PBMCs or T cells enriched from blood (not recorded which). The receptor source for this set is a woman aged 55-75 years with acute COVID-19.

On this clone itself: It is unclear where the CDR3 begins or ends on the DNA, so no DNA is shown, and the CDR3 is as TCRdb lists it. The chain is built from TRBV6-6 and TRBJ2-1; the table's D call, TRBD2, was not checked against the DNA. The CDR3 has 14 amino acids, counting both end residues. Germline loops: CDR1 MNHNY, CDR2 SVGAGI (reference sequence). The CDR3 reads CASSRVGPGDEQFF.

The chain combines TRBV4-1 with TRBJ1-4, with unresolved D. V lost 4 bases to trimming and J lost 8 bases, with 11 bases between them. Germline loops: CDR1 MGHRA, CDR2 YSYEKL. CDR3 length: 13 residues. CDR3 bases: TGCGCCAGCAGCCGGAGCAACCGGGAAAAACTGTTTTTT. Its translation: CASSRSNREKLFF.

V usage is TRBV5-4 and J usage is TRBJ2-1, with 8 bases that match TRBD2. Losses at the gene ends were 5 bases for V and 8 bases for J; bases not matched to a gene: 12. Germline loops: CDR1 SGHNT, CDR2 YYREEE (reference sequence). This CDR3 has 15 residues. CDR3 in amino acids: CASSPTSGSEHEQFF. DNA for the CDR3: TGTGCCAGCAGTCCCACTAGCGGAAGCGAGCATGAGCAGTTCTTC.

The chain uses TRBV7-2 and TRBJ1-5; no definite D call. Germline CDR1 and CDR2: SGHTA and FQGNSA. The length of the CDR3 is 17 residues. Trimming removed 0 bases from V and 0 bases from J, with 12 bases in between. The CDR3: CASSLARTAYSNQPQHF. The CDR3 DNA reads TGTGCCAGCAGCTTAGCTAGAACAGCCTATAGCAATCAGCCCCAGCATTTT.

This clone was picked up one time. The J gene is TRBJ2-7, the V gene TRBV28; D is ambiguous. CDR1 and CDR2 (germline): MDHEN, SYDVKM. The length of the CDR3 is 12 residues. Trimming stripped 4 bases from V and 0 bases from J, with 4 bases between. CDR3 sequence (DNA): TGTGCCAGCAGTTCGAGCTCCTACGAGCAGTACGTC. It specifies CASSSSSYEQYV.

The sample holds a few counts of this clone. The gene calls are TRBV6-1 and TRBJ2-7, with a tentative D call TRBD1 (5 bases). The CDR3 is 16 amino acids. Germline CDR1 and CDR2: MNHNS and SASEGT. V lost 4 bases to trimming and J lost 0 bases, with 16 bases between them. CDR3 loop: CASSAAPPDSSYEQYF. In nucleotides, the CDR3 is TGTGCCAGCAGTGCCGCCCCTCCCGACAGCTCCTACGAGCAGTACTTC.

The chain joins TRBV7-9 to TRBJ1-2; the D gene is possibly TRBD1 (5 bases). This CDR3 spans 14 amino acids. Germline V CDR1 and CDR2: SEHNR, FQNEAQ (reference sequence). V lost 1 base and J lost 7, with 13 bases in between. The CDR3 nucleotides read TGTGCCAGCAGCTTAGGCCCCAGGGCCGGTGGCTACACCTTC. This codes for CASSLGPRAGGYTF.

The chain carries TRBV13 and TRBJ2-5, with D tentatively TRBD2 (6 bases). The germline V gene encodes CDR1 PRHDT and CDR2 FYEKMQ (reference sequence). Trimming pared 5 bases from V and 8 bases from J, leaving 18 bases between. This CDR3 is 14 amino acids long. In nucleotides, the CDR3 is TGTGCCAGCAGCCCTGGGACTGGTGGCGGAACCCAGTACTTC. Translation: CASSPGTGGGTQYF. The full variable domain, in which reference TRBV13 and TRBJ2-5 provide the parts outside the CDR3, is AAGVIQSPRHLIKEKRETATLKCYPIPRHDTVYWYQQGPGQDPQFLISFYEKMQSDKGSIPDRFSAQQFSDYHSELNMSSLELGDSALYFCASSPGTGGGTQYFGPGTRLLVL.

This clone has just one count. This chain uses TRBV6-4 with TRBJ1-1; 7 bases agree with TRBD1. CDR1 is MRHNA, CDR2 SNTAGT, per germline. The CDR3 has 15 residues. Unmatched junction bases numbered 11, after V lost 6 bases and J lost 4 bases. The CDR3 spells CASSRDSFLGTEAFF. For the CDR3, the DNA is TGTGCCAGCAGCCGGGACAGCTTCTTGGGCACTGAAGCTTTCTTT.

This clone was observed once. The gene calls are TRBV29-1 and TRBJ1-4, with a tentative D call TRBD1 (6 bases). CDR1 is SQVTM and CDR2 is ANQGSEA in the germline V gene. The ends were cut back, 5 bases at V and 6 bases at J, with 13 bases in the middle. The CDR3 has 13 residues. The CDR3: CSVSRGGDEKLFF. For the CDR3, the DNA is TGCAGCGTTTCCCGGGGGGGCGATGAAAAACTGTTTTTT.

In this sample, this clone turned up once. The V gene is TRBV27, the J gene TRBJ1-2, with D possibly being TRBD1 (5 bases). The length of the CDR3 is 14 residues. Germline V lookup: CDR1 MNHEY, CDR2 SMNVEV (reference sequence). V was trimmed by 0 bases and J by 4 bases, leaving 9 bases between them. The CDR3 is CASSLSPTVYGYTF. In DNA form, the CDR3 reads TGTGCCAGCAGTTTATCACCGACAGTCTATGGCTACACCTTC.

V and J are TRBV5-1 and TRBJ2-3; D is perhaps TRBD2 (5 bases). Germline V gene data show CDR1 as SGHRS and CDR2 as YFSETQ. Trimming left V 4 bases short and J 1 base short, with 7 bases between. The CDR3 loop spans 13 amino acids. CDR3 protein: CASSEAGTDTQYF. CDR3 nucleotide sequence: TGCGCCAGCAGCGAAGCGGGCACAGATACGCAGTATTTT.

CDR3 amino acids: CASSSRVGTGNEKLFF. CDR3 DNA sequence: TGTGCCAGCAGCTCTAGGGTCGGGACAGGGAATGAAAAACTGTTTTTT. V usage is TRBV7-2 and J usage is TRBJ1-4; TRBD1 aligns across 9 bases. V gave up 4 bases and J gave up 5 bases; unmatched junction bases: 8. Germline lookup yields CDR1 SGHTA and CDR2 FQGNSA. The CDR3 consists of 16 residues.

Notes on this clone: In the same sample, other DNA sequences code for this CDR3. The chain carries TRBV5-4 and TRBJ2-1; TRBD2 matches at 8 bases. J lost 6 bases, V lost 0 bases, and 5 bases had no gene match. Per the germline V gene, CDR1 is SGHNT and CDR2 is YYREEE (reference sequence). The CDR3 is 15 amino acids. CDR3 in amino acids: CASSLGDAGGNEQFF. CDR3 coding DNA: TGTGCCAGCAGCTTGGGGGATGCGGGAGGCAATGAGCAGTTCTTC.

The chain joins TRBV6-2 or TRBV6-3 to TRBJ1-1, with D possibly TRBD1 on 5 matching bases. Trimming pared 2 bases from V and 4 bases from J, leaving 11 bases between. Germline-derived CDR1 and CDR2 are MNHEY and SVGEGT. The CDR3 is 14 residues long. The chain's CDR3 is CASSYGGSGTEAFF. CDR3 nucleotide sequence: TGTGCCAGCAGTTACGGGGGGAGTGGCACTGAAGCTTTCTTT.

The V call is TRBV7-6, the J call TRBJ1-6; D is undetermined. V dropped 0 bases and J dropped 5 bases, with 8 bases sitting between them. Germline CDR1 and CDR2: SGHVS and FNYEAQ. The CDR3 loop spans 15 amino acids. The chain's CDR3 is CASSLASPDNSPLHF. The CDR3 DNA reads as TGTGCCAGCAGCTTAGCTAGCCCGGATAATTCACCCCTCCACTTT.

The chain recombines TRBV5-8 with TRBJ2-1; 8 bases map to TRBD2. Unmatched junction bases numbered 7, after V lost 0 bases and J lost 8 bases. The CDR3 loop spans 15 amino acids. Germline V gene data show CDR1 as SGHTS and CDR2 as YDEGEE. The CDR3 region is CASSLGAGVVDEQFF. The DNA for the CDR3 is TGTGCCAGCAGCTTGGGAGCGGGAGTGGTCGATGAGCAGTTCTTC.

The chain uses TRBV25-1 and TRBJ1-2; D gene ambiguous. Germline V gene lookup returns CDR1 MGHDK and CDR2 SYGVNS. CDR3 length: 14 residues. Between the trimmed V and J ends, which lost 8 bases and 3 bases, there was a span of 16 bases. DNA for the CDR3: TGTGCCAGCGGAACGGCAGACTTCGACTATGGCTACACCTTC. Its translation: CASGTADFDYGYTF.

J is TRBJ1-5 and V is TRBV4-3; 8 bases are shared with TRBD1. Per germline, CDR1 LGHNA and CDR2 YSLEER. V lost 4 bases to trimming and J lost 2 bases; unmatched junction nucleotides: 4. CDR3 length equals 15 residues. The CDR3 nucleotides are TGCGCCAGCAGCCTTCAGACAGGGGGCAATCAGCCCCAGCATTTT. It yields the protein CASSLQTGGNQPQHF.

The chain is built from TRBV4-3 and TRBJ1-2, with 7 nucleotides matching TRBD1. V was pared by 5 bases and J by 3 bases, with 3 bases of the junction left unmatched. This CDR3 region has 13 residues. Germline CDR1 and CDR2: LGHNA and YSLEER. The DNA for the CDR3 is TGCGCCAGCAGCTCGGGACAGTACTATGGCTACACCTTC. As protein: CASSSGQYYGYTF.

The chain couples TRBV4-3 to TRBJ1-2; 7 bases agree with TRBD1. Germline CDR1 and CDR2: LGHNA and YSLEER. CDR3 length: 14 amino acids. V lost 0 bases, J lost 4 bases, and 2 bases stayed unmatched. CDR3 loop: CASSQERDSYGYTF. CDR3 nucleotide sequence: TGCGCCAGCAGCCAAGAAAGGGACAGCTATGGCTACACCTTC.

This chain connects TRBV24-1 to TRBJ2-3, with a weak D call TRBD1 (6 bases). CDR1 KGHDR and CDR2 SFDVKD come from the germline V gene. The CDR3 runs to 15 residues. V lost 4 bases, J lost 1 base, and 11 bases lay in between. The CDR3 sequence: CATSDSGDRTDTQYF. Here the CDR3 DNA reads TGTGCCACCAGTGACTCAGGGGACCGCACAGATACGCAGTATTTT.